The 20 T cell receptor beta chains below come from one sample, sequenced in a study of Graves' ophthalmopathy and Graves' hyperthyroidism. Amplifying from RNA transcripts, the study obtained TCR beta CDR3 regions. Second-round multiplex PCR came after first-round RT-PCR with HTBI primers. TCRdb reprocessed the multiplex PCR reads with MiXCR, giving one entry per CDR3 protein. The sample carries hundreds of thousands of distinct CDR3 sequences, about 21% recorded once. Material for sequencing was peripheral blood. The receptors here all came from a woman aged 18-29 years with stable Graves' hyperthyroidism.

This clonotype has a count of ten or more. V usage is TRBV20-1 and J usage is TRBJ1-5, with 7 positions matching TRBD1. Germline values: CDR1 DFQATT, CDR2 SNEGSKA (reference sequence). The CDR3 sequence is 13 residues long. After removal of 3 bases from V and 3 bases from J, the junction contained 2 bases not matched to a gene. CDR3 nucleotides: TGCAGTGCTAGCGGGACAGTCAATCAGCCCCAGCATTTT. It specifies CSASGTVNQPQHF.

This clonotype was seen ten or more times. CDR3: CASSPHPRPSYEQYF. CDR3 sequence (DNA): TGTGCCAGTAGTCCCCACCCGCGGCCGAGCTACGAGCAGTACTTC. The rearrangement joins TRBV19 to TRBJ2-7; D is ambiguous. Trimming took off 5 bases at V and 3 bases at J, with 17 bases between the two ends. Looked up from germline, CDR1 is LNHDA and CDR2 is SQIVND (reference sequence). The CDR3 length is 15 residues.

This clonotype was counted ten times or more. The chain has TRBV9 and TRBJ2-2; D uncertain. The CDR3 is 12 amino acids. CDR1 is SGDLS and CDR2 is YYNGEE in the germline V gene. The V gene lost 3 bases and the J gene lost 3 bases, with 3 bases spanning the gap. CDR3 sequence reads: CASSAHTGELFF. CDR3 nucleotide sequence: TGTGCCAGCAGCGCCCACACCGGGGAGCTGTTTTTT.

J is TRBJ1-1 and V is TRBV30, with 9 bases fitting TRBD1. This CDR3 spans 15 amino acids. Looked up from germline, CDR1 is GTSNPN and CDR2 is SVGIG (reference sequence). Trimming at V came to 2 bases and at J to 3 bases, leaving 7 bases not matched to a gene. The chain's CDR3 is CAWSWLRTGDTEAFF. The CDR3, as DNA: TGTGCCTGGAGTTGGTTGAGGACAGGGGACACTGAAGCTTTCTTT. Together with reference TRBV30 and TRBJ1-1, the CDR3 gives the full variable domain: SQTIHQWPATLVQPVGSPLSLECTVEGTSNPNLYWYRQAAGRGLQLLFYSVGIGQISSEVPQNLSASRPQDRQFILSSKKLLLSDSGFYLCAWSWLRTGDTEAFFGQGTRLTVV.

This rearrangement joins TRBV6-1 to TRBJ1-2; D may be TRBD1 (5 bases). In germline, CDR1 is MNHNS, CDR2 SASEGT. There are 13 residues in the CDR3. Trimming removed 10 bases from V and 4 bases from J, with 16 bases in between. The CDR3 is CATSGGASYGYTF. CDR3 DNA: TGTGCCACGTCGGGCGGGGCATCCTATGGCTACACCTTC.

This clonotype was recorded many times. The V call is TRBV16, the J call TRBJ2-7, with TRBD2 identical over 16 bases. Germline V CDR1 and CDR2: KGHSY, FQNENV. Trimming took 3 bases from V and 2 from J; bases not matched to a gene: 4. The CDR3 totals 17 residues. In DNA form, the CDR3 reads TGTGCCAGCAGCCAGCCGGGACTAGCGGGAGGGACCTACGAGCAGTACTTC. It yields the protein CASSQPGLAGGTYEQYF. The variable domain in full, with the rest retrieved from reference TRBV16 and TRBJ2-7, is GEEVAQTPKHLVRGEGQKAKLYCAPIKGHSYVFWYQQVLKNEFKFLISFQNENVFDETGMPKERFSAKCLPNSPCSLEIQATKLEDSAVYFCASSQPGLAGGTYEQYFGPGTRLTVT.

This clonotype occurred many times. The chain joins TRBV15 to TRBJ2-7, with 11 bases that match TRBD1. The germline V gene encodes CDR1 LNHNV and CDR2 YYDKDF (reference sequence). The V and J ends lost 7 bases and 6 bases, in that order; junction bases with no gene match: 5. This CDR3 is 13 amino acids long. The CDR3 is CATNRDRGTEQYF. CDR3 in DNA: TGTGCCACCAACCGGGACAGGGGGACCGAGCAGTACTTC.

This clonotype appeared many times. Here the CDR3 reads CSANPASSVAKNIQYF. The CDR3 DNA reads as TGCAGTGCTAACCCAGCATCATCCGTAGCCAAAAACATTCAGTACTTC. V is TRBV20-1 and J is TRBJ2-4, with D unclear. The CDR3 is 16 amino acids. Deletions cut 4 bases from V and 0 bases from J, with 16 bases between. The germline V gene encodes CDR1 DFQATT and CDR2 SNEGSKA (reference sequence).

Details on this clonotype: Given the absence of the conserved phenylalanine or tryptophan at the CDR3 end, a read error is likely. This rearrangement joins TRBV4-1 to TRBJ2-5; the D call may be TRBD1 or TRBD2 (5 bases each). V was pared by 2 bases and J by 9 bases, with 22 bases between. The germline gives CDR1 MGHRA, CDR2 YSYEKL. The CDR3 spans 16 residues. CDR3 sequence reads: CASSQQDRPRGESQYY. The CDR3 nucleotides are TGCGCCAGCAGCCAACAGGACCGGCCTAGAGGGGAGTCCCAGTACTAC.

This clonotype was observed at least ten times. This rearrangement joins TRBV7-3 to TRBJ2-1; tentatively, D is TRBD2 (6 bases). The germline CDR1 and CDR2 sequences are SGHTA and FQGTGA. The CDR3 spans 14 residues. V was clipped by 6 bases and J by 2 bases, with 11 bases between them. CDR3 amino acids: CASRPAGTYNEQFF. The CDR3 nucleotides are TGTGCCAGCAGGCCGGCGGGGACCTACAATGAGCAGTTCTTC.

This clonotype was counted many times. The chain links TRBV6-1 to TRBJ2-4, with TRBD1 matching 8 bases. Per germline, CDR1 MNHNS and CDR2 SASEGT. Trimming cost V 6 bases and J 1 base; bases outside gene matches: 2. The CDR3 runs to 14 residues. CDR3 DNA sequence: TGTGCCAGCAGCAGACAGGGGGCCAAAAACATTCAGTACTTC. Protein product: CASSRQGAKNIQYF.

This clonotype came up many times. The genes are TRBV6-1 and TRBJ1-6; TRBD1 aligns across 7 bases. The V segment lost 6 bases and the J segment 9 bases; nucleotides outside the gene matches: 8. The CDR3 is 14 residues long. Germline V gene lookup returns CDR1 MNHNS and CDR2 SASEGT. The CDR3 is CASRIRGQLSPLHF. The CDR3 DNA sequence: TGTGCCAGCAGGATTCGGGGACAGCTTTCACCCCTCCACTTT.

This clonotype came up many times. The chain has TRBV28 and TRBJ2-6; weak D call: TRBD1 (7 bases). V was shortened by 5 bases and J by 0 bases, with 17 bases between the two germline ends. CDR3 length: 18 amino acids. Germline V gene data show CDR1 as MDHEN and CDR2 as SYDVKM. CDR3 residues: CASSPGRTGFSGANVLTF. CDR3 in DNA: TGTGCCAGCAGTCCGGGGAGGACAGGCTTCTCTGGGGCCAACGTCCTGACTTTC.

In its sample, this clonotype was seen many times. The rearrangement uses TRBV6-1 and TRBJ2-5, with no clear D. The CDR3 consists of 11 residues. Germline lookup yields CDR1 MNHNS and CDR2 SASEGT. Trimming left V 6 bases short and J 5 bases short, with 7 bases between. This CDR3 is CASRSGETQYF. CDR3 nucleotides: TGTGCCAGCAGATCCGGGGAGACCCAGTACTTC.

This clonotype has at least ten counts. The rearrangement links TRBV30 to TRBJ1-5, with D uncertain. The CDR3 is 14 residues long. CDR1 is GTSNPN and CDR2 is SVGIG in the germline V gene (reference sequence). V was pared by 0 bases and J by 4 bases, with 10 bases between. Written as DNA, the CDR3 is TGTGCCTGGAGTGTACTTACAGCAAATCAGCCCCAGCATTTT. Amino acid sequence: CAWSVLTANQPQHF.

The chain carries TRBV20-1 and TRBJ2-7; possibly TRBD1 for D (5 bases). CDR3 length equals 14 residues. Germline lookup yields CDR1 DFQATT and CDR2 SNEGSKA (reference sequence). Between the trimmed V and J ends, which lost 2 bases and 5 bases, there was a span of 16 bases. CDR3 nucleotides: TGCAGTGCTAGATCCCCTCGGACAATCAACGAGCAGTACTTC. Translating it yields CSARSPRTINEQYF.

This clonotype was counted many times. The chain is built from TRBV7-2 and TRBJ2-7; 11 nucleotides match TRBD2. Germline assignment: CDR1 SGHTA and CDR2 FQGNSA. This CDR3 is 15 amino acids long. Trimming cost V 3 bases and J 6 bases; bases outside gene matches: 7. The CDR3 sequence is CASSFPLAGGGEQYF. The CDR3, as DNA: TGTGCCAGCAGCTTTCCCCTAGCGGGAGGTGGCGAGCAGTACTTC.

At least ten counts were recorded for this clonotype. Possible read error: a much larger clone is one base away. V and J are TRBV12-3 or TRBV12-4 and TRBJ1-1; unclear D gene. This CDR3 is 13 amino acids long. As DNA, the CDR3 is TGTGCCAGCAGACCAAGGGTGAACACTGAAGCTTCCTTT. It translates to CASRPRVNTEASF.

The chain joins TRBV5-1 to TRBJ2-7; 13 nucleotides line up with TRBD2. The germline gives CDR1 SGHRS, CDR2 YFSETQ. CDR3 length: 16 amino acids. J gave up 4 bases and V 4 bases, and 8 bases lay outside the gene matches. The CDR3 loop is CASSAGLAGVTYEQYF. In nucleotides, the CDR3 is TGCGCCAGCAGCGCAGGACTAGCGGGAGTAACATACGAGCAGTACTTC.

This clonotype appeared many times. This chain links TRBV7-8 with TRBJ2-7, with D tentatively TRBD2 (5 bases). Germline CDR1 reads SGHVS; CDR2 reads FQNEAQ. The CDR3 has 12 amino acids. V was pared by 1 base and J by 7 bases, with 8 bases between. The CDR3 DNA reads TGTGCCAGCAGCTTAGTAACGGGAGAGCAGTACTTC. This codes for CASSLVTGEQYF. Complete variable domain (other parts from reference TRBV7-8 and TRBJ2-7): GAGVSQSPRYKVAKRGQDVALRCDPISGHVSLFWYQQALGQGPEFLTYFQNEAQLDKSGLPSDRFFAERPEGSVSTLKIQRTQQEDSAVYLCASSLVTGEQYFGPGTRLTVT.